This TCR beta chain was profiled in a study of OX40 agonist ivuxolimab in advanced cancers. Some clones are missing from TCRdb's copy, which holds only in-frame ones; the method was immunoSEQ multiplex PCR. The sample lists fewer than 70,000 clones; 85% to 90% were seen once. Study conclusions and caveats: Low normalized T-cell clonal expansion also characterized some of the nonresponders. Among the lowest peripheral clonal expansion occurred in 0.1-3.0 mg/kg partial responders.

This clone has only a few counts. As yet, its antigen is unknown. Unmatched junction bases numbered 2, after V lost 0 bases and J lost 6 bases. The CDR3 is made up of 14 amino acids. Germline V gives CDR1 MGHRA, CDR2 YSYEKL. This receptor was identified in an adult with an advanced solid tumor such as melanoma, head and neck, liver or kidney cancer. The rearrangement links TRBV4-1 to TRBJ1-5; 7 bases are shared with TRBD1. Material: CD4+ or CD8+ T cells sorted from blood, obtained in a trial of the OX40 agonist ivuxolimab. CDR3 coding DNA: TGCGCCAGCAGCCAAGAAAGGGGGCCTCAGCCCCAGCATTTT. As protein: CASSQERGPQPQHF.